Listed here are 20 T cell receptor beta chains from one sample, sequenced in a study of OX40 agonist ivuxolimab in advanced cancers. Only in-frame clones appear in the TCRdb table, and some are missing; sequencing was by immunoSEQ multiplex PCR. The data show about 61,000 clones, 86% seen once. This material consisted of CD4+ or CD8+ T cells sorted from blood, taken in a trial of the OX40 agonist ivuxolimab. Receptors were obtained from an adult with an advanced solid tumor such as melanoma, head and neck, liver or kidney cancer.

The chain is built from TRBV28 and TRBJ1-5; TRBD1 might be the D (6 bases). V lost 2 bases and J 0 bases, leaving 20 bases between the germline ends. The CDR3 loop spans 19 amino acids. Looked up from germline, CDR1 is MDHEN and CDR2 is SYDVKM. The CDR3 is CASSLAVYSGHNSNQPQHF. CDR3 nucleotides: TGTGCCAGCAGTTTAGCAGTCTATTCGGGACATAATAGCAATCAGCCCCAGCATTTT.

The chain couples TRBV7-9 to TRBJ2-5; 7 nucleotides line up with TRBD1. V trimming: 6 bases; J trimming: 5 bases; junction bases outside the gene matches: 12. CDR1 is SEHNR and CDR2 is FQNEAQ in the germline V gene (reference sequence). CDR3 length: 15 amino acids. CDR3 sequence: CASRNGTVRFETQYF. The CDR3 DNA is TGTGCCAGCAGAAACGGGACAGTCCGGTTCGAGACCCAGTACTTC.

The chain joins TRBV5-1 to TRBJ2-1; D perhaps matches TRBD1 (5 bases). V was clipped by 2 bases and J by 4 bases, with 13 bases between them. This CDR3 comprises 15 residues. Germline CDR1 reads SGHRS; CDR2 reads YFSETQ. The CDR3 DNA follows: TGCGCCAGCAGCTTAGACAGCCCAGGTTACAATGAGCAGTTCTTC. It specifies CASSLDSPGYNEQFF.

This clone was recorded a few times. The chain couples TRBV7-2 to TRBJ1-5; D call uncertain. This CDR3 has 13 residues. Trimming stripped 1 base from V and 5 bases from J, with 6 bases between. Germline lookup yields CDR1 SGHTA and CDR2 FQGNSA. The CDR3: CASSLGSYQPQHF. CDR3 nucleotides: TGTGCCAGCAGCTTAGGATCATATCAGCCCCAGCATTTT.

The chain links TRBV5-1 to TRBJ2-3; a weak D match, TRBD1 (5 bases). The V end was cut by 0 bases, the J end by 0 bases, with 8 bases between. In germline, CDR1 is SGHRS, CDR2 YFSETQ. This CDR3 is 15 amino acids long. The CDR3 DNA reads as TGCGCCAGCAGCTTGGGGCCAGGGAGCACAGATACGCAGTATTTT. Amino acid sequence: CASSLGPGSTDTQYF.

The gene calls are TRBV28 and TRBJ2-3, with D perhaps TRBD2 (7 bases). The CDR3 spans 13 residues. Germline values: CDR1 MDHEN, CDR2 SYDVKM. Trimming left V 3 bases short and J 6 bases short, with 10 bases between. The chain's CDR3 is CASSLAGADTQYF. Written as DNA, the CDR3 is TGTGCCAGCAGTTTGGCGGGGGCCGATACGCAGTATTTT.

This clone was observed once. The chain couples TRBV7-2 to TRBJ2-4, with D perhaps TRBD2 (7 bases). The germline V gene encodes CDR1 SGHTA and CDR2 FQGNSA. The germline V and J ends were trimmed by 3 bases and 6 bases, with 21 bases remaining between them. The CDR3 contains 17 residues. Here the CDR3 reads CASSFPIGAGARNIQYF. As DNA, the CDR3 is TGTGCCAGCAGCTTCCCGATCGGCGCGGGGGCCCGAAACATTCAGTACTTC.

This sequence joins TRBV5-6 and TRBJ2-5; D might be TRBD1 (5 bases). Germline lookup yields CDR1 SGHDT and CDR2 YYEEEE. The CDR3 runs to 12 residues. Trimming pared 1 base from V and 5 bases from J, leaving 6 bases between. Written as DNA, the CDR3 is TGTGCCAGCAGCTTGAAGGGGGAGACCCAGTACTTC. It yields the protein CASSLKGETQYF.

The chain recombines TRBV21-1 with TRBJ2-2; the table's D call, TRBD2, has no DNA check behind it. TRBV21-1 is a known pseudogene. The CDR3 loop spans 16 amino acids. The CDR3 sequence is CASSKVWRENTGELFF. The CDR3 nucleotides read TGTGCCAGCAGCAAAGTTTGGAGGGAGAACACCGGGGAGCTGTTTTTT.

This clone was seen only a few times. The genes are TRBV7-8 and TRBJ2-2; 12 positions agree with TRBD2. The CDR3 consists of 16 residues. Looked up from germline, CDR1 is SGHVS and CDR2 is FQNEAQ. V lost 9 bases to trimming and J lost 1 base; unmatched junction nucleotides: 6. This chain's CDR3 is CARPTSGGQNTGELFF. CDR3 DNA: TGTGCCAGACCGACTAGCGGGGGCCAGAACACCGGGGAGCTGTTTTTT.

This clone was counted a few times. The V and J genes are TRBV7-8 and TRBJ2-1, with D perhaps TRBD2 (6 bases). The CDR3 length is 15 residues. The V end was cut by 5 bases, the J end by 6 bases, with 17 bases between. Germline CDR1 is SGHVS and CDR2 is FQNEAQ. CDR3 sequence: CASSLGLASINEQFF. The DNA of the CDR3 is TGTGCCAGCAGCCTGGGGCTAGCGAGCATCAATGAGCAGTTCTTC.

The chain employs TRBV28 and TRBJ2-7; 7 bases match TRBD1. With V trimmed by 5 bases and J by 2 bases, 6 bases remained unmatched. Germline CDR1 reads MDHEN; CDR2 reads SYDVKM. The CDR3 is made up of 14 amino acids. CDR3 in amino acids: CASSLGQVAYEQYF. The CDR3 nucleotides are TGTGCCAGCAGTCTTGGACAGGTCGCCTACGAGCAGTACTTC. The full variable domain, its missing parts supplied by reference TRBV28 and TRBJ2-7, is DVKVTQSSRYLVKRTGEKVFLECVQDMDHENMFWYRQDPGLGLRLIYFSYDVKMKEKGDIPEGYSVSREKKERFSLILESASTNQTSMYLCASSLGQVAYEQYFGPGTRLTVT.

CDR3 amino acids: CASSPRTDTDTQYF. CDR3 DNA: TGTGCCAGCTCACCACGGACGGACACAGATACGCAGTATTTT. V and J are TRBV18 and TRBJ2-3; D is undetermined. Germline CDR1 is KGHSH and CDR2 is LQKENI. V was clipped by 1 base and J by 2 bases, with 7 bases between them. This CDR3 comprises 14 residues. Using reference TRBV18 and TRBJ2-3 for the parts outside the CDR3, the full variable domain is NAGVMQNPRHLVRRRGQEARLRCSPMKGHSHVYWYRQLPEEGLKFMVYLQKENIIDESGMPKERFSAEFPKEGPSILRIQQVVRGDSAAYFCASSPRTDTDTQYFGPGTRLTVL.

V and J are TRBV5-1 and TRBJ1-5; no reliable D call. Germline V gene sequence: CDR1 SGHRS, CDR2 YFSETQ. This CDR3 region has 16 residues. Deletions cut 0 bases from V and 0 bases from J, with 10 bases between. This CDR3 is CASSLVPGDSNQPQHF. CDR3 DNA sequence: TGCGCCAGCAGCTTGGTCCCCGGGGATAGCAATCAGCCCCAGCATTTT.

Of note for this clone: An end of the junction does not agree with germline; a read error may underlie this. The chain couples TRBV7-8 to TRBJ2-7, with TRBD2 identical over 10 bases. Per germline, CDR1 SGHVS and CDR2 FQNEAQ. CDR3 size: 12 residues. The CDR3 sequence: CASSSTAGLALF. The CDR3 DNA follows: TGTGCCAGCAGCTCAACGGCGGGACTAGCGCTCTTC.

This chain connects TRBV19 to TRBJ2-1, with D tentatively TRBD2 (6 bases). The germline V gene encodes CDR1 LNHDA and CDR2 SQIVND (reference sequence). V lost 1 base, J lost 9 bases, and 7 bases lay in between. The CDR3 is 12 residues long. CDR3 nucleotide sequence: TGTGCCAGTAGTATAGCCGGGGGTGAGCAGTTCTTC. It encodes CASSIAGGEQFF.

There are a few counts of this clone. The chain employs TRBV7-2 and TRBJ1-5; weak D call: TRBD1 (5 bases). Germline V CDR1 and CDR2: SGHTA, FQGNSA. Trimming cost V 5 bases and J 2 bases, with 16 bases left between them. The CDR3 is made up of 16 amino acids. CDR3 residues: CASSPPGGSGNQPQHF. CDR3 coding DNA: TGTGCCAGCAGCCCCCCCGGGGGGAGCGGCAATCAGCCCCAGCATTTT.

The rearrangement uses TRBV7-3 and TRBJ2-1; D is unresolved. V was pared by 1 base and J by 8 bases, with 15 bases between. This CDR3 is built from 15 residues. Germline CDR1 SGHTA, CDR2 FQGTGA. The DNA for the CDR3 is TGTGCCAGCAGCTTAAGTACTGGTGGGTGGGATGAGCAGTTCTTC. Residues: CASSLSTGGWDEQFF.

Here the CDR3 DNA reads TGTGCCAGCAGTATCAGGGGGGGTGGGGCCAACGTCCTGACTTTC. Encoded protein: CASSIRGGGANVLTF. This chain joins TRBV27 and TRBJ2-6; D might be TRBD1 or TRBD2, each matching 7 bases. CDR3 length equals 15 residues. The germline CDR1 and CDR2 sequences are MNHEY and SMNVEV (reference sequence). The ends were cut back, 5 bases at V and 3 bases at J, with 11 bases in the middle.

As regards this clone: Other DNA variants within this sample encode the same CDR3. The genes are TRBV7-2 and TRBJ1-1; D gene unclear. Trimming left V 0 bases short and J 1 base short, with 3 bases between. Germline lookup yields CDR1 SGHTA and CDR2 FQGNSA. This CDR3 has 13 amino acids. The CDR3 sequence: CASSLAQNTEAFF. Here the CDR3 DNA reads TGTGCCAGCAGCTTAGCCCAGAACACTGAAGCTTTCTTT.